A single sample is the source of the 7 T cell receptor beta chains below, sequenced in a study of CD8+ T cells in alopecia areata. RNA was extracted and reverse transcribed into cDNA as the sequencing template. The method was immunoSEQ multiplex PCR; TCRdb's version includes in-frame clones alone and lacks a portion of them. The profile covers over 100,000 clones, none occurring a single time. Input material: lesional skin. The receptors come from a C3H/HeJ mouse with alopecia areata. The strain's MHC type: H2-k.

This clone was recorded at least ten times. The gene symbols are mouse symbols. The read ends 4 residues early relative to the CDR3; the germline J gene fills the gap. The V gene is TRBV1, the J gene TRBJ2-3, with 8 nucleotides matching TRBD2. The ends lost 3 bases at V and 0 bases at J; junction bases unmatched: 5. This CDR3 is built from 16 residues. Germline values: CDR1 NSQYPW, CDR2 LRSPGD (reference sequence). CDR3 sequence: CTCSADWGGSAETLYF. CDR3 bases read: TGCACCTGCAGTGCCGACTGGGGTGGTAGTGCAGAA.

This clone came up a few times. The protein here is the DNA translation, as the TCRdb protein differs from it at residue 9. The genes are named according to mouse. The read comes to an end 3 residues before the CDR3 does, leaving the germline J gene to fill in the end. The genes are TRBV13-2 and TRBJ1-6; D not resolved. TRBJ1-6 is identified as an open reading frame with a role that is uncertain. Germline CDR1 NNHNN, CDR2 SYGAGS (reference sequence). The CDR3 runs to 12 residues. Trimming took off 1 base at V and 9 bases at J, with 5 bases between the two ends. The CDR3 sequence: CASGDLGSPLYF. The DNA read from the CDR3 is TGTGCCAGCGGTGATTTGGGTTCGCCC.

This clone has only a few counts. Mouse gene names apply. The CDR3 end falls 4 residues outside the read, so it is completed with the germline J gene. The chain recombines TRBV19 with TRBJ2-3, with 7 bases matching TRBD1. In germline, CDR1 is FNHDT, CDR2 SITEND (reference sequence). V lost 3 bases, J lost 0 bases, and 7 bases stayed unmatched. The CDR3 is made up of 16 amino acids. The CDR3 bases that were read are TGTGCCAGCAGTACGGGACAGTCTCCTAGTGCAGAA. Amino acid sequence: CASSTGQSPSAE. From start to end, the CDR3 is CASSTGQSPSAETLYF.

As regards this clone: The genes are named according to mouse. The DNA ends 4 residues before the CDR3 does, and the rest of the CDR3 is filled in from the germline J gene. This sequence joins TRBV5 and TRBJ2-1; maybe TRBD1 (6 bases). CDR3 length: 15 residues. Germline CDR1 reads LGHNA; CDR2 reads YNLKQL (reference sequence). The covered CDR3 bases are TGTGCCAGCAGCCAAGATCGGGGCAGGGGAGCT. Its translation: CASSQDRGRGA. The CDR3 in its entirety is CASSQDRGRGAEQFF.

To note about this clone: At residue 10, the DNA translation does not agree with TCRdb's protein; the protein displayed here is the one encoded by the DNA. The gene names given are mouse names. Read sequence stops 3 residues before the CDR3 end, and the germline J gene provides the missing end. The chain combines TRBV19 with TRBJ1-6; D is uncertain. TRBJ1-6 is designated an ORF whose function remains uncertain. Germline loops: CDR1 FNHDT, CDR2 SITEND (reference sequence). The CDR3 is 13 residues long. Trimming shortened V by 1 base and J by 5 bases, and 4 bases separated the two germline ends. The sequenced part of the CDR3 DNA is TGTGCCAGCAGTATATATGATAATTCGCCC. Residues: CASSIYDNSP. The full CDR3 is CASSIYDNSPLYF.

This clone turned up a few times. The listed genes are named as in mouse. The read terminates 4 residues ahead of where the CDR3 ends, so the germline J gene completes it. This chain joins TRBV1 and TRBJ2-5; 8 bases are shared with TRBD2. The CDR3 is made up of 15 amino acids. CDR1 and CDR2 from the germline V gene are NSQYPW and LRSPGD (reference sequence). V was pared by 3 bases and J by 2 bases, with 4 bases of the junction left unmatched. The CDR3 sequence is CTCSASGGSQDTQYF. The CDR3 bases that were read are TGCACCTGCAGTGCCTCTGGGGGGTCCCAAGAC.

Regarding this clone: Here the gene names and germline are mouse. Read coverage stops 4 residues before the CDR3 terminus; the germline J gene supplies the remainder. The gene calls are TRBV13-3 and TRBJ2-5; 7 nucleotides agree with TRBD2. CDR3 length equals 16 residues. V dropped 0 bases and J dropped 0; count of bases not matched to a gene: 4. CDR1 is NNHDY, CDR2 SYVADS, per germline. CDR3 bases read: TGTGCCAGCAGTGATGACCTGGGGGACAACCAAGAC. This sequence encodes CASSDDLGDNQD. The full CDR3 sequence reads CASSDDLGDNQDTQYF.